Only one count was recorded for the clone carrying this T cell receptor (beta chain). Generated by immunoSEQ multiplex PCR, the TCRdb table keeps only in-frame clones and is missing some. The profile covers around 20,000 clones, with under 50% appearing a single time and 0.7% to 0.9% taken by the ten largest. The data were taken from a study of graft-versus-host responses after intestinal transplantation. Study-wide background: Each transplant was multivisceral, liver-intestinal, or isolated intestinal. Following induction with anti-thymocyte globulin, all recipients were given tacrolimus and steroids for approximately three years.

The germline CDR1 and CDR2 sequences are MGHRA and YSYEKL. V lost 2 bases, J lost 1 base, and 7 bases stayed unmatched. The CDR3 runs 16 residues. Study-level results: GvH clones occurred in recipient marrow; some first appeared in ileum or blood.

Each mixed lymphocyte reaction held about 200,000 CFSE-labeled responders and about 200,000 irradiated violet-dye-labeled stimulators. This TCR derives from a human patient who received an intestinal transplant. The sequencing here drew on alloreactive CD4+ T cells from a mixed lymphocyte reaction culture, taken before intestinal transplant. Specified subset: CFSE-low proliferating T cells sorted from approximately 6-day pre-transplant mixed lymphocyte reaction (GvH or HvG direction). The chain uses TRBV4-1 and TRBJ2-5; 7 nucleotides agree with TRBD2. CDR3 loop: CASSQILADPQETQYF. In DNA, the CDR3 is TGCGCCAGCAGCCAAATTCTAGCGGATCCCCAAGAGACCCAGTACTTC.